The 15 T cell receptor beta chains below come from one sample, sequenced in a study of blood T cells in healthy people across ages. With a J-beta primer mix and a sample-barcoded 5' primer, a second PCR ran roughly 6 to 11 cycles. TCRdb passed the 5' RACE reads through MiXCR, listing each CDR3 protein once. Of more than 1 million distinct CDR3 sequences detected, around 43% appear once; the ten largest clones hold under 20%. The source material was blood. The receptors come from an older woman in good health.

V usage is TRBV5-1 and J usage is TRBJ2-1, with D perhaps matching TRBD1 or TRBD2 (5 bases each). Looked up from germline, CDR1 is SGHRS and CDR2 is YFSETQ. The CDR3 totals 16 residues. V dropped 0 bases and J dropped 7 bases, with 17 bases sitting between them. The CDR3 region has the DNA TGCGCCAGCAGCTTGGGGTCATCCTCCGGGGCTAATGAGCAGTTCTTC. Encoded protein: CASSLGSSSGANEQFF.

The CDR3 bases are TGCAGTGCTAGAGATAGGGTAGAGGGAGTTGCTTGGGATGAGCAGTTCTTC. Translated: CSARDRVEGVAWDEQFF. The gene calls are TRBV20-1 and TRBJ2-1; D is perhaps TRBD2 (5 bases). V lost 0 bases and J lost 8, with 23 bases in between. The CDR3 is 17 amino acids. The V gene's germline CDR1 is DFQATT and CDR2 SNEGSKA (reference sequence).

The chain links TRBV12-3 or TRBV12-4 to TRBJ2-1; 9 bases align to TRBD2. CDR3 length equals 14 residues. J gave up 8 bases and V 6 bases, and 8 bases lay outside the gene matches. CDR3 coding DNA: TGTGCCAGCAGGCATGAGCGGGAGGTGGATGAGCAGTTCTTC. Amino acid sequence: CASRHEREVDEQFF.

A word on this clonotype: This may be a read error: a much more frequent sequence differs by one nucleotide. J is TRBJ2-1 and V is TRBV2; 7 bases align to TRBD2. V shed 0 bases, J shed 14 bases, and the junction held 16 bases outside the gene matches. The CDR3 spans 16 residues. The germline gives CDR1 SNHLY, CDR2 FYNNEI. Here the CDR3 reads CASSEAQAGEHQREFF. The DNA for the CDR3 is TGTGCCAGCAGTGAAGCGCAGGCGGGAGAGCACCAACGGGAGTTCTTC.

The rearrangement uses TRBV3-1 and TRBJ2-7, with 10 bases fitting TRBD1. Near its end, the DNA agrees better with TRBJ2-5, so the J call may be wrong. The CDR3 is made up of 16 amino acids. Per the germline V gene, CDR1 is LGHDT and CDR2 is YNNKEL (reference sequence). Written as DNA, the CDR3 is TGTGCCAGCAGCCTACGGGACAGGGGAATTAAAGAGACCCAGTACTTC. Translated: CASSLRDRGIKETQYF.

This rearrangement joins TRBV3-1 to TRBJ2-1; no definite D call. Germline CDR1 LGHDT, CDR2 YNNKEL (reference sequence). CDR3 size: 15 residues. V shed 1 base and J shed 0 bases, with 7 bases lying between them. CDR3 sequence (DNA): TGTGCCAGCAGCCAAGGGGCAATCTCCTACAATGAGCAGTTCTTC. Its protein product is CASSQGAISYNEQFF.

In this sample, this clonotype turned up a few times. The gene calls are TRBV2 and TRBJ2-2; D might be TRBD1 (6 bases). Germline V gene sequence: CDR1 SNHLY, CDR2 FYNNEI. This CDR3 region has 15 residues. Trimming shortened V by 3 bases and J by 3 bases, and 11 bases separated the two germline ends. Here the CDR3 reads CASSEQGFDTGELFF. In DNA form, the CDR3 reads TGTGCCAGCAGTGAGCAGGGGTTTGACACCGGGGAGCTGTTTTTT.

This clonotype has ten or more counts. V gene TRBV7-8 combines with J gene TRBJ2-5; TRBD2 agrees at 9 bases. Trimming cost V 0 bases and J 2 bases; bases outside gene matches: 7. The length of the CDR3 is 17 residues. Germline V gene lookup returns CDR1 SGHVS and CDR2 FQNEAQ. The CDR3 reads CASSLARPAGGQETQYF. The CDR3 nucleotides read TGTGCCAGCAGCTTAGCGCGCCCAGCGGGGGGACAAGAGACCCAGTACTTC.

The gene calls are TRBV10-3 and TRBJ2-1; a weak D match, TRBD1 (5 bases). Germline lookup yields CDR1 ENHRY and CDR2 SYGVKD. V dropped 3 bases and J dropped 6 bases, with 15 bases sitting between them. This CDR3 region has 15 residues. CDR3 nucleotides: TGTGCCATCAGTGACCCCAAAGGGGTGTCCAATGAGCAGTTCTTC. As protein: CAISDPKGVSNEQFF.

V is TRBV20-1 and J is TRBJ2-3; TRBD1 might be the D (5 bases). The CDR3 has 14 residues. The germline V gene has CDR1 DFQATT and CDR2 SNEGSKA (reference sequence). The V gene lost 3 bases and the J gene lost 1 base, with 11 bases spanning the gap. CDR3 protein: CSARVGARTDTQYF. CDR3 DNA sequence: TGCAGTGCTAGGGTTGGGGCACGCACAGATACGCAGTATTTT.

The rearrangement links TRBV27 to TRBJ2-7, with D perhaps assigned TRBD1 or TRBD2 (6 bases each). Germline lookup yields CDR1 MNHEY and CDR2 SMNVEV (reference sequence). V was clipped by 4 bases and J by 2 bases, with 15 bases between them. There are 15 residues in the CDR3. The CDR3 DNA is TGTGCCAGCAGTTACCGGGGGCCGACCCCCTACGAGCAGTACTTC. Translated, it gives CASSYRGPTPYEQYF.

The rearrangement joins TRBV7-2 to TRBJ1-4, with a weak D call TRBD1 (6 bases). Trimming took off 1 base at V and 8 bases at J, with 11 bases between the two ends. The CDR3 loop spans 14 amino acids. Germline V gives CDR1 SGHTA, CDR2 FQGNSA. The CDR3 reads CASSLGQATEKLFF. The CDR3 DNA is TGTGCCAGCAGCTTAGGACAGGCTACCGAAAAACTGTTTTTT.

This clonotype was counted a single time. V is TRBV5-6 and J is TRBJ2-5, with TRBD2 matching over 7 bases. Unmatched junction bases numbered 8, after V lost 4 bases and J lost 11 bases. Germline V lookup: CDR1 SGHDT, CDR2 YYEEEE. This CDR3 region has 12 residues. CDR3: CASSSGAGRQYF. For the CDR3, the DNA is TGTGCCAGCAGCAGCGGAGCGGGAAGGCAGTACTTC. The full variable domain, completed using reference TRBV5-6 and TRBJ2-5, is DAGVTQSPTHLIKTRGQQVTLRCSPKSGHDTVSWYQQALGQGPQFIFQYYEEEERQRGNFPDRFSGHQFPNYSSELNVNALLLGDSALYLCASSSGAGRQYFGPGTRLLVL.

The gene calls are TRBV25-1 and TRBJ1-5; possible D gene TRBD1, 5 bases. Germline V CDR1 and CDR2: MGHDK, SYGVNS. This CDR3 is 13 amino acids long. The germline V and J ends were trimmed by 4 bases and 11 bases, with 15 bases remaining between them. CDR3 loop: CASSGGAWEAQHF. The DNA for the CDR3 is TGTGCCAGCAGTGGGGGCGCGTGGGAAGCCCAGCATTTT.

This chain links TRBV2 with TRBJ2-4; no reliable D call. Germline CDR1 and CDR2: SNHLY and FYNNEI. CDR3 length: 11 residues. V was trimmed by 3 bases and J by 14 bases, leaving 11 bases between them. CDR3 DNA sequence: TGTGCCAGCAGTGAGGCCCTAGTGGAGTACTTC. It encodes CASSEALVEYF.